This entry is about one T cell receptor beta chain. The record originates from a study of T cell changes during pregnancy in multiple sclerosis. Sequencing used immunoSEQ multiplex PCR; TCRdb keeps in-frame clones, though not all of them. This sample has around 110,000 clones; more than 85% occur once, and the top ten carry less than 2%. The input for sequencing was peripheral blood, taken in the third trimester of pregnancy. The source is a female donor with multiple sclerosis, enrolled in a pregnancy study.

The CDR3: CASSSLTGNADTEAFF. CDR3 DNA sequence: TGTGCCAGCAGCTCACTAACAGGAAATGCGGACACTGAAGCTTTCTTT. This rearrangement joins TRBV5-5 to TRBJ1-1; a weak D match, TRBD1 (5 bases). Germline V gene data show CDR1 as SGHKS and CDR2 as YYEKEE (reference sequence). The CDR3 contains 16 residues. The V and J ends lost 3 bases and 3 bases respectively, with 18 bases between them.